The 8 T cell receptor beta chains presented below share a single source sample, sequenced in a study of CD4 T cells in relation to SARS-CoV-2 and coronaviruses listed by TCRdb under 2021. These receptors have no identified antigens. Library preparation employed the immunoSEQ multiplex PCR assay. The immuneACCESS repertoire file appears here via TCRdb, limited to in-frame rearrangements. These files lack a portion of the clones; in checked studies, under half of the deficit traces to unresolved V genes, and the cause of the others is not known. This sample holds tens of thousands of clones; 76% were observed only once. Roughly 22% of the sample belongs to the ten largest clones. CD4+ T cells from unexposed donors were collected before the COVID-19 pandemic (2011-2018). Following 10 days of culture, the EasySep CD4+ T cell isolation kit was used to isolate CD4+ T cells. Sequenced input: CD4+ T cells from PBMCs, cultured in vitro. The receptors stem from a human donor in good health.

The rearrangement joins TRBV5-1 to TRBJ2-4; TRBD1 agrees at 7 bases. Germline V gene data show CDR1 as SGHRS and CDR2 as YFSETQ. This CDR3 contains 14 residues. The junction had 6 bases not matched to a gene; V was cut back by 4 bases and J by 5 bases. As DNA, the CDR3 is TGCGCCAGCAGCCCCCGGGACAGCCAAAACATTCAGTACTTC. Protein: CASSPRDSQNIQYF. Full variable domain (rest looked up from reference TRBV5-1 and TRBJ2-4): KAGVTQTPRYLIKTRGQQVTLSCSPISGHRSVSWYQQTPGQGLQFLFEYFSETQRNKGNFPGRFSGRQFSNSRSEMNVSTLELGDSALYLCASSPRDSQNIQYFGAGTRLSVL.

The genes are TRBV6-1 and TRBJ2-1, with 10 bases identical to TRBD2. J was trimmed by 5 bases and V by 3 bases; bases with no gene match: 4. The CDR3 runs to 15 residues. From germline, CDR1 is MNHNS and CDR2 SASEGT. Written as DNA, the CDR3 is TGTGCCAGCAGTGACGCTAGCGGGGGAAACAATGAGCAGTTCTTC. Protein sequence: CASSDASGGNNEQFF.

The rearrangement uses TRBV7-3 and TRBJ2-3, with TRBD2 matching 13 bases. The CDR3 loop spans 15 amino acids. Germline CDR1 and CDR2: SGHTA and FQGTGA. V lost 5 bases, J lost 4 bases, and 3 bases stayed unmatched. This CDR3 reads CASSKLAGGSDTQYF. CDR3 coding DNA: TGTGCCAGCAGCAAACTAGCGGGAGGGTCAGATACGCAGTATTTT.

This clone has more than one count but fewer than ten. J is TRBJ1-4 and V is TRBV7-9; D is possibly TRBD1 (6 bases). The CDR3 consists of 14 residues. V was pared by 1 base and J by 7 bases, with 10 bases between. In germline, CDR1 is SEHNR, CDR2 FQNEAQ (reference sequence). The CDR3 DNA reads as TGTGCCAGCAGCTTAGGCTACAGGGTTGAAAAACTGTTTTTT. Its translation is CASSLGYRVEKLFF.

This clone was picked up a small number of times. The chain is built from TRBV11-2 and TRBJ1-3; D call uncertain. The CDR3 contains 15 residues. Per germline, CDR1 SGHAT and CDR2 FQNNGV. V gave up 1 base and J gave up 0 bases, with 7 bases separating them. This CDR3 reads CASSLAGSSGNTIYF. For the CDR3, the DNA is TGTGCCAGCAGCTTAGCAGGAAGCTCTGGAAACACCATATATTTT. The full variable domain, with the rest looked up from reference TRBV11-2 and TRBJ1-3, is EAGVAQSPRYKIIEKRQSVAFWCNPISGHATLYWYQQILGQGPKLLIQFQNNGVVDDSQLPKDRFSAERLKGVDSTLKIQPAKLEDSAVYLCASSLAGSSGNTIYFGEGSWLTVV.

DNA of the CDR3: TGTGCCAGCAGCCCCCCCCTAGCTAACTATGGCTACACCTTC. Encoded protein: CASSPPLANYGYTF. V gene TRBV5-5 combines with J gene TRBJ1-2; no definite D call. CDR3 length equals 14 residues. Germline CDR1 reads SGHKS; CDR2 reads YYEKEE (reference sequence). V was pared by 4 bases and J by 0 bases, with 10 bases between.

This chain joins TRBV4-1 and TRBJ1-6; D not certain. V dropped 0 bases and J dropped 3 bases, with 9 bases sitting between them. The CDR3 sequence is 16 residues long. Germline CDR1 reads MGHRA; CDR2 reads YSYEKL. CDR3 sequence (DNA): TGCGCCAGCAGCCAAGATCCCGGACTCTATAATTCACCCCTCCACTTT. Its protein product is CASSQDPGLYNSPLHF.

The rearrangement joins TRBV3-1 (or the pseudogene TRBV3-2) to TRBJ2-2; D is unresolved. Germline-derived CDR1 and CDR2 are LGHDT and YNNKEL (reference sequence). CDR3 length: 11 residues. The germline V and J ends were trimmed by 4 bases and 7 bases, with 4 bases remaining between them. The CDR3 DNA reads as TGTGCCAGCAGCCTGGTCGGGGAGCTGTTTTTT. Translating gives CASSLVGELFF.